This TCR beta chain was recovered during a study of blood T cell repertoires in COVID-19. Study background: COVID-19 samples collected from the United States, Italy and Spain covered acute and convalescent phases. PBMCs, B-cell-depleted T cells, or T cells were the source of the cDNA or gDNA that made up the material.

CDR1 is SGDLS and CDR2 is YYNGEE in the germline V gene. Germline trimming cut 4 bases from V and 7 bases from J; bases unmatched to any gene: 15. The CDR3 runs 16 residues. Methods used by the authors: Estimated nucleated cell counts came from reference gene primer amplification. Produced via immunoSEQ multiplex PCR; TCRdb's table is partial and in-frame only. V, J and clone size are taken as reported in that table, and D and trimming were inferred from the DNA itself. The sample includes 70,000 to 85,000 clones, around nine tenths of them seen just once. This clone was picked up a small number of times.

The J gene is TRBJ2-7, the V gene TRBV9, with 9 bases matching TRBD2. This clonotype originated in a woman aged 60-75 years with acute or convalescent COVID-19. The specimen was peripheral blood. CDR3 nucleotide sequence: TGTGCCAGCAGCCCCAGACTAGCGGATGAATTTAAGGAGCAGTACTTC. Its protein product is CASSPRLADEFKEQYF.